The 3 T cell receptor beta chains listed next were all sequenced from one sample in a study of cytomegalovirus exposure and HLA in healthy donors (dated by TCRdb to 2016 to 2017). Library preparation used the immunoSEQ multiplex PCR assay. For the multiplex PCR, a mixture combining 60 forward primers for TCR Vbeta segments and 13 reverse primers for TCR Jbeta segments was used. TCRdb carries this immuneACCESS record with in-frame sequences only. Its versions omit some clonotypes, under half of them owing to an unresolved V gene in the studies checked, with the rest unexplained. For this sample there are about 130,000 clones; about three quarters appear just once. 3.9% of the sample is held by the ten biggest clonotypes. The sample was PBMCs. The receptors derive from a male donor in good health and CMV-seronegative.

V and J are TRBV2 and TRBJ1-4; perhaps TRBD1 as D (5 bases). V lost 6 bases to trimming and J lost 0 bases, with 11 bases between them. The CDR3 extends over 15 amino acids. Germline CDR1 SNHLY, CDR2 FYNNEI. The CDR3 DNA reads as TGTGCCAGCAGGGACAAATCAGCAACTAATGAAAAACTGTTTTTT. Protein product: CASRDKSATNEKLFF.

The chain carries TRBV4-1 and TRBJ2-3, with a tentative D call TRBD1 (6 bases). The ends were cut back, 1 base at V and 2 bases at J, with 10 bases in the middle. Germline values: CDR1 MGHRA, CDR2 YSYEKL. The CDR3 is 15 residues long. This CDR3 is CASSQVQGDTDTQYF. CDR3 sequence (DNA): TGCGCCAGCAGCCAAGTACAGGGTGACACAGATACGCAGTATTTT.

V and J are TRBV29-1 and TRBJ2-3, with 9 bases lining up with TRBD2. Germline CDR1 reads SQVTM; CDR2 reads ANQGSEA. The CDR3 has 16 amino acids. Trimming took 6 bases from V and 5 from J; bases not matched to a gene: 15. The CDR3 region has the DNA TGCAGCGTGGGAATTGTTGGCGGGGGGGCGAGAGATACGCAGTATTTT. Amino acids: CSVGIVGGGARDTQYF.